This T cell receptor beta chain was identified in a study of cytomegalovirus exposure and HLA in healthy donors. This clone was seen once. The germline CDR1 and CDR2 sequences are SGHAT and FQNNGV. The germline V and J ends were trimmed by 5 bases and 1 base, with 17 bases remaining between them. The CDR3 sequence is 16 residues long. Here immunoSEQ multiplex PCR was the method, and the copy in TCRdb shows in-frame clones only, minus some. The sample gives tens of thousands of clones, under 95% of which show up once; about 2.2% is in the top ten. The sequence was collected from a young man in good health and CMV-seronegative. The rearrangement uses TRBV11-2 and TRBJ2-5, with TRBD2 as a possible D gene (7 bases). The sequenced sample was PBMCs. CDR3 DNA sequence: TGTGCCAGCAGCCCCGGGGCGGGGGCAATCCAAGAGACCCAGTACTTC. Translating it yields CASSPGAGAIQETQYF.